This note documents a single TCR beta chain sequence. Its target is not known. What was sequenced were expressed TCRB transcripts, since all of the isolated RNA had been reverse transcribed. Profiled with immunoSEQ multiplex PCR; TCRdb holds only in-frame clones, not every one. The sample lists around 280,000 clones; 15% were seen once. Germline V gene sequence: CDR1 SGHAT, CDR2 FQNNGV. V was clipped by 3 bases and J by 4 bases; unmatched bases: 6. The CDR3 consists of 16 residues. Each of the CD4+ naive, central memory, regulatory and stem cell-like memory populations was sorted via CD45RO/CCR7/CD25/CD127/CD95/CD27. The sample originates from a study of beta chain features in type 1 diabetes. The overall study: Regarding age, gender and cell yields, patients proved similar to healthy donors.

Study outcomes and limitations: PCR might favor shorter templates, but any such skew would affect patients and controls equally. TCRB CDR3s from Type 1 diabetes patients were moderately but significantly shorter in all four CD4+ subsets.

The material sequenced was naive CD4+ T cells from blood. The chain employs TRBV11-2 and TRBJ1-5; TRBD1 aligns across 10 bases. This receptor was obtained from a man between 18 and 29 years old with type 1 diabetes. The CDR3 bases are TGTGCCAGCAGCTTCGGGACAGGGGTCCCAAATCAGCCCCAGCATTTT. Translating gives CASSFGTGVPNQPQHF.